The 5 T cell receptor beta chains below were found in one sample sequenced in a study of spatial heterogeneity in lung cancer. TCRdb reprocessed the 5' RACE reads via MiXCR and lists one record per CDR3 protein. This table holds approximately 52,000 distinct CDR3 sequences, approximately 7% found once. The time point is: sample taken at primary tumor resection. From tumor, nontumor lung or frozen PBMC, whole RNA was taken unsorted for sequencing. Here the sequenced sample was PBMCs, taken at surgery. These receptors came from a female donor with early-stage non-small cell lung cancer.

This clonotype came up a few times. This sequence joins TRBV7-7 and TRBJ2-1, with 14 bases that match TRBD2. The germline V gene encodes CDR1 SSHAT and CDR2 FNYEAQ (reference sequence). Trimming removed 5 bases from V and 7 bases from J; junction bases left unmatched: 4. The CDR3 is made up of 15 amino acids. The CDR3 coding sequence is TGTGCCAGCAGCATGGGACTAGCGGGGGCTAATGAGCAGTTCTTC. This translates into CASSMGLAGANEQFF.

The CDR3 DNA reads as TGTGCCAGCCGACGGGGGGGCGGAACCGGGGAGCTGTTTTTT. Translated: CASRRGGGTGELFF. The chain joins TRBV5-4 to TRBJ2-2; 8 bases match TRBD2. The CDR3 is 14 residues long. V lost 7 bases and J lost 5; bases outside the gene matches: 7. Germline lookup yields CDR1 SGHNT and CDR2 YYREEE (reference sequence).

The table lists this clonotype with many counts. The V and J genes are TRBV29-1 and TRBJ1-2, with D unclear. Germline CDR1 is SQVTM and CDR2 is ANQGSEA. This CDR3 has 12 residues. Trimming removed 3 bases at V and 0 bases at J, with 5 bases between. CDR3 coding DNA: TGCAGCGTTGAGCAAGCTAACTATGGCTACACCTTC. As protein: CSVEQANYGYTF.

This clonotype was picked up many times. V usage is TRBV10-2 and J usage is TRBJ2-2; D gene ambiguous. CDR1 and CDR2 (germline): WSHSY, SAAADI. There are 16 residues in the CDR3. V shed 0 bases and J shed 0 bases, with 8 bases lying between them. DNA of the CDR3: TGCGCCAGCAGTGAGTCCATGGGCCCGAACACCGGGGAGCTGTTTTTT. Translated, it gives CASSESMGPNTGELFF.

This clonotype was detected ten times or more. The chain carries TRBV24-1 and TRBJ2-5; 7 bases agree with TRBD1. Germline values: CDR1 KGHDR, CDR2 SFDVKD. This CDR3 comprises 13 residues. V shed 9 bases, J shed 0 bases, and the junction held 3 bases outside the gene matches. CDR3 nucleotide sequence: TGTGCCACCGGGACAGACCACCAAGAGACCCAGTACTTC. Translated: CATGTDHQETQYF.